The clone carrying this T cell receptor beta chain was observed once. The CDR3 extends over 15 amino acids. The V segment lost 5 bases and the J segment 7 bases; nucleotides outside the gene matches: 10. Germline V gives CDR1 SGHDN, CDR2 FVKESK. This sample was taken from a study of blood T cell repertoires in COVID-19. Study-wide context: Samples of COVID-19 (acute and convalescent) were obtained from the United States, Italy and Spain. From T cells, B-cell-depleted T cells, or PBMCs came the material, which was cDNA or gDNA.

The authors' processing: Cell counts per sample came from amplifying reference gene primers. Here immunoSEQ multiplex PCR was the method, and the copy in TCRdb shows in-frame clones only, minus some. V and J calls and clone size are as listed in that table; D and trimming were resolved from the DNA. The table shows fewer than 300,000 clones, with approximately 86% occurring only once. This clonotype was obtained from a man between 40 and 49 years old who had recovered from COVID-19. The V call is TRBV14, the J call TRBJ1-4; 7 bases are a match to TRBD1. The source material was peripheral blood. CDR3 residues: CASSYLQGQAEKLFF. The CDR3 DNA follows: TGTGCCAGCAGCTACCTACAGGGGCAAGCTGAAAAACTGTTTTTT.